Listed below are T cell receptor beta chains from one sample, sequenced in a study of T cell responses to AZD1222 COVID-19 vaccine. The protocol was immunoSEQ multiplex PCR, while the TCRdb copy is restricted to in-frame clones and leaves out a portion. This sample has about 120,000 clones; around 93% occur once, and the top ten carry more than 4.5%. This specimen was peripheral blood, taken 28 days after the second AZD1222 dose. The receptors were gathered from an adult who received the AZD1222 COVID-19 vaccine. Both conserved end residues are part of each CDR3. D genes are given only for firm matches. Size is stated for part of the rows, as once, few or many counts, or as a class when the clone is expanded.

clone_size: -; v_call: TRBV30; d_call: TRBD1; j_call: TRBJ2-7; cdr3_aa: CAWSYRGQYEQYF; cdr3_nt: TGTGCCTGGAGTTACAGGGGTCAGTACGAGCAGTACTTC
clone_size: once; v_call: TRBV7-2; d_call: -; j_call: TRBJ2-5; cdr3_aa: CASSWTVQETQYF; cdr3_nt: TGTGCCAGCAGCTGGACAGTCCAAGAGACCCAGTACTTC
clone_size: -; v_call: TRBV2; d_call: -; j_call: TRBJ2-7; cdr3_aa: CASRTDSYEQYF; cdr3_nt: TGTGCCAGCCGGACGGATTCCTACGAGCAGTACTTC
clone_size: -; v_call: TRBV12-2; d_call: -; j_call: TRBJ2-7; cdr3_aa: CASRLRADASYEQYF; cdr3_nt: TGTGCAAGTCGCTTAAGGGCGGACGCTTCCTACGAGCAGTACTTC
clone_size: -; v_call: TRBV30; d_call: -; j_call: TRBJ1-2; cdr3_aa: CAFEGQLNYGYTF; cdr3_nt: TGTGCCTTTGAGGGGCAGCTTAACTATGGCTACACCTTC
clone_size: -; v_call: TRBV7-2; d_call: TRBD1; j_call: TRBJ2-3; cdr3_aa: CASSPGTGVPDTQYF; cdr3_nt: TGTGCCAGCAGCCCAGGGACAGGGGTCCCAGATACGCAGTATTTT
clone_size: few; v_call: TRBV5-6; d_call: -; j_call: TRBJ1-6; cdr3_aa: CASSPFAGPASPLHF; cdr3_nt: TGTGCCAGCAGCCCATTCGCGGGGCCGGCTTCACCCCTCCACTTT
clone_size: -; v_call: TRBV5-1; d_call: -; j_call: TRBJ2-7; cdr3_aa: CASSPDRQGYEQYF; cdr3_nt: TGCGCCAGCAGCCCCGACAGGCAAGGCTACGAGCAGTACTTC
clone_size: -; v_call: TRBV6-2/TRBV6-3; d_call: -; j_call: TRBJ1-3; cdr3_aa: CASSKSWQPAGTIYF; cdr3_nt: TGTGCCAGCAGCAAATCTTGGCAGCCGGCGGGCACCATATATTTT
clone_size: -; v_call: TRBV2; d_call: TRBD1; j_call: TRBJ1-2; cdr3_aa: CASSEAGTGSYGYTF; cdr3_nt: TGTGCCAGCAGTGAAGCCGGGACAGGGAGCTATGGCTACACCTTC
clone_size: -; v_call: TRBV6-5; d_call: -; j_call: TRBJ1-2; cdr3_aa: CASSRTPHGYTF; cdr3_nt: TGTGCCAGCAGTCGGACTCCCCATGGCTACACCTTC
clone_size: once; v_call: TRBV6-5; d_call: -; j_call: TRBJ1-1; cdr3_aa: CASRERTGYTEAFF; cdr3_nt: TGTGCCAGCAGGGAGAGAACAGGTTACACTGAAGCTTTCTTT
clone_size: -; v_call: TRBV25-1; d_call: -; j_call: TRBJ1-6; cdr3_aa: CASSEGSGNNSPLHF; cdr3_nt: TGTGCCAGCAGTGAGGGTTCGGGAAATAATTCACCCCTCCACTTT
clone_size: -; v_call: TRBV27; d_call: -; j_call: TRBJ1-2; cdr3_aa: CASRQGRGYTF; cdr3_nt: TGTGCCAGCAGACAGGGACGAGGCTACACCTTC
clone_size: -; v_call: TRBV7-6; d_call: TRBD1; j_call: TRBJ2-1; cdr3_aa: CASSTRTGDSNEQFF; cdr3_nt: TGTGCCAGCAGCACGAGGACAGGGGATTCCAATGAGCAGTTCTTC
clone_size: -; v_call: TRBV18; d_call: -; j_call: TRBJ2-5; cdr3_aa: CASSPTTETQYF; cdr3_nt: TGTGCCAGCTCACCAACGACAGAGACCCAGTACTTC
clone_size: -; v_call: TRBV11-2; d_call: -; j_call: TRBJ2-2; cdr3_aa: CASSLDQGDLSVGELFF; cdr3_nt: TGTGCCAGCAGCTTAGATCAAGGGGATCTATCTGTCGGGGAGCTGTTTTTT
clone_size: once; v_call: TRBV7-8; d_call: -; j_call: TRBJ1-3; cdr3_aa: CASSADGGAAGNTIYF; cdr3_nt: TGTGCCAGCAGCGCCGACGGGGGCGCAGCGGGAAACACCATATATTTT
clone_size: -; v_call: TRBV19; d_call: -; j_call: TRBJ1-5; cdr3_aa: CASSIGVRNWHF; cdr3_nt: TGTGCCAGTAGTATTGGGGTGCGGAATTGGCATTTT
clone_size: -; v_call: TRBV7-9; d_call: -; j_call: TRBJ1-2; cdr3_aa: CASTDRRGGNYGYTF; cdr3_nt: TGTGCCAGCACCGATCGGAGAGGGGGTAACTATGGCTACACCTTC
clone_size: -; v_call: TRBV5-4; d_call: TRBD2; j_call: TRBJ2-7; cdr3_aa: CASSSTVRGEEYF; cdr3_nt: TGTGCCAGCAGTTCCACTGTTCGGGGGGAGGAGTACTTC
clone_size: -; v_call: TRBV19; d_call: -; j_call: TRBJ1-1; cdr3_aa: CASSILAGLKTEAFF; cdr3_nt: TGTGCCAGTAGTATCCTAGCGGGACTTAAAACTGAAGCTTTCTTT
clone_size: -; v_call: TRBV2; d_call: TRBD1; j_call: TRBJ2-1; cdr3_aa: CASSEEGQANNEQFF; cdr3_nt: TGTGCCAGCAGTGAAGAAGGACAGGCTAACAATGAGCAGTTCTTC
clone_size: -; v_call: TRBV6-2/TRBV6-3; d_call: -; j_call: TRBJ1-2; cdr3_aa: CASSDPRTAYGYTF; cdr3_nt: TGTGCCAGCAGTGATCCCAGGACGGCCTATGGCTACACCTTC
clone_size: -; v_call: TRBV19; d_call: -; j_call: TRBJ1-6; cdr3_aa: CASSIRTDTNSPLHF; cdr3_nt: TGTGCCAGTAGTATCCGGACGGATACTAATTCACCCCTCCACTTT
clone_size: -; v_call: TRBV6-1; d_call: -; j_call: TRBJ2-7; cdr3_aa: CASSVGPSSYEQYF; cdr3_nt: TGTGCCAGCAGTGTAGGGCCGAGCTCCTACGAGCAGTACTTC
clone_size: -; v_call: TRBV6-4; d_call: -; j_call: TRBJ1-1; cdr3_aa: CASSQGFGTEAFF; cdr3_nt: TGTGCCAGCAGTCAGGGGTTCGGCACTGAAGCTTTCTTT
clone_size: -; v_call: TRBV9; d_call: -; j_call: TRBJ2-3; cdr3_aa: CASSVGTVPDTQYF; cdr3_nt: TGTGCCAGCAGCGTTGGAACAGTTCCAGATACGCAGTATTTT
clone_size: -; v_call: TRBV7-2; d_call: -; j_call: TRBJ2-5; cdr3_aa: CASSRPGVEETQYF; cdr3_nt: TGTGCCAGCAGCCGCCCAGGAGTTGAAGAGACCCAGTACTTC
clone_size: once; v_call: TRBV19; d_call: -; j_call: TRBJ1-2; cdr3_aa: CASSIAGANYGYTF; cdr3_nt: TGTGCCAGTAGTATAGCAGGAGCGAACTATGGCTACACCTTC
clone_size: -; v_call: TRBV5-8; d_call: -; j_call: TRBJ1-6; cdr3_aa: CASSLYRTWTNSPLHF; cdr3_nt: TGTGCCAGCAGCCTTTACAGGACCTGGACAAATTCACCCCTCCACTTT
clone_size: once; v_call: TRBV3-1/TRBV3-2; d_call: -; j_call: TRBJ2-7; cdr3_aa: CASSQNYEQYF; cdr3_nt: TGTGCCAGCAGCCAGAACTACGAGCAGTACTTC
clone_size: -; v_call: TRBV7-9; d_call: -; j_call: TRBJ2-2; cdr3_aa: CASGEGPGELFF; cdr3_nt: TGTGCCAGCGGTGAGGGGCCCGGGGAGCTGTTTTTT
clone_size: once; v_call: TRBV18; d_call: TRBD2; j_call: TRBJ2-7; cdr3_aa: CASSRISGASYEQYF; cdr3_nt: TGTGCCAGCTCAAGAATTAGCGGGGCCTCCTACGAGCAGTACTTC
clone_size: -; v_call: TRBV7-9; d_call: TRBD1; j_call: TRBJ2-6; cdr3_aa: CASSRTGSGANVLTF; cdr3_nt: TGTGCCAGCAGCCGGACAGGGTCTGGGGCCAACGTCCTGACTTTC
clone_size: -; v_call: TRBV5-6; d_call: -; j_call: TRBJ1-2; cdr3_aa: CASSSLGPYGYTF; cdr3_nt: TGTGCCAGCAGCTCGTTGGGCCCCTATGGCTACACCTTC
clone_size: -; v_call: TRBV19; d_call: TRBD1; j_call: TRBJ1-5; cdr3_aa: CASSTDRQGTQPQHF; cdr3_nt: TGTGCCAGTAGTACCGACCGACAGGGGACTCAGCCCCAGCATTTT
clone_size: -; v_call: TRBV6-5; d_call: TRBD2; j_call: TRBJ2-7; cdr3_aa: CASRNGGIHYEQYF; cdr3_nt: TGTGCCAGCAGAAACGGGGGGATACACTACGAGCAGTACTTC
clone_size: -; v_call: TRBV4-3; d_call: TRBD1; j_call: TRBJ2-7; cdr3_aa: CASSPGTGGHEQYF; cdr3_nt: TGCGCCAGCAGCCCTGGGACAGGGGGCCACGAGCAGTACTTC
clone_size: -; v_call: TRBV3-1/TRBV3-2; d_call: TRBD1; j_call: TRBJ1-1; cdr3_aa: CASSPHDRAGAFF; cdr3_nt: TGTGCCAGCAGCCCCCACGACAGGGCGGGAGCTTTCTTT
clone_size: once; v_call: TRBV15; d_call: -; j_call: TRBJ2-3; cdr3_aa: CATSSGSVTAWDTQYF; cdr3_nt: TGTGCCACCAGCAGCGGGAGCGTAACTGCATGGGATACGCAGTATTTT
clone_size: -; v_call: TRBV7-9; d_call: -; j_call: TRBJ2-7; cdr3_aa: CASSGTYEQYF; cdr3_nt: TGTGCCAGCAGCGGAACCTACGAGCAGTACTTC
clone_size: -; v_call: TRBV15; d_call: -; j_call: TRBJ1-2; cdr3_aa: CATSRDVISNYGYTF; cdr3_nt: TGTGCCACCAGCAGAGATGTTATTTCGAACTATGGCTACACCTTC
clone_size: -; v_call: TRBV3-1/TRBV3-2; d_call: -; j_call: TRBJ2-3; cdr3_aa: CASSSQDTQYF; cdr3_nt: TGTGCCAGCAGCTCCCAAGATACGCAGTATTTT
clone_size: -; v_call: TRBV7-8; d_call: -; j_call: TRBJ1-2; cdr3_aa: CASSAFRLGGVMTSGYTF; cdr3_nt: TGTGCCAGCAGCGCATTCAGGCTAGGTGGGGTCATGACTAGTGGCTACACCTTC
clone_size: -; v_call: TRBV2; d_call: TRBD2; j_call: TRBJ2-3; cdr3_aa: CAGQTSFRTDTQYF; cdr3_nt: TGTGCCGGCCAGACTAGCTTTCGTACAGATACGCAGTATTTT
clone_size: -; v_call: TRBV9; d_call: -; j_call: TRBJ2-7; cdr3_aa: CASSVGTGYPQYF; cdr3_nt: TGTGCCAGCAGCGTAGGTACAGGTTACCCTCAGTACTTC
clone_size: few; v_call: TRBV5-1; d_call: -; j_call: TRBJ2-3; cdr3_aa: CASSVHGGPAEGDTQYF; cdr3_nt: TGCGCCAGCAGCGTCCACGGGGGGCCCGCGGAAGGCGATACGCAGTATTTT
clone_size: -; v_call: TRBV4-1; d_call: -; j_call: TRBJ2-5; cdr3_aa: CASSQDKFRGGETQYF; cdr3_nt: TGCGCCAGCAGCCAAGATAAATTCAGGGGCGGGGAGACCCAGTACTTC
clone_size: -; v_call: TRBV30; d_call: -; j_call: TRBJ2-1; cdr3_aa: CAWTDRDEQFF; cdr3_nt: TGTGCCTGGACGGATCGGGATGAGCAGTTCTTC
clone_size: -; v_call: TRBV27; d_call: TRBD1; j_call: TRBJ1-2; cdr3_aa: CASSGQGANYGYTF; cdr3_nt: TGTGCCAGCAGTGGACAGGGGGCGAACTATGGCTACACCTTC
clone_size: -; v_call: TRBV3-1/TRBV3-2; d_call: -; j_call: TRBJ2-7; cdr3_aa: CASSQEIPPREFYEQYF; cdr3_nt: TGTGCCAGCAGCCAAGAAATACCCCCCCGGGAGTTCTACGAGCAGTACTTC
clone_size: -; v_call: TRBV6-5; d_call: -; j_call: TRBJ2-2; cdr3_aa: CASSYSGLTTGELFF; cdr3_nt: TGTGCCAGCAGTTACTCGGGTCTGACCACCGGGGAGCTGTTTTTT
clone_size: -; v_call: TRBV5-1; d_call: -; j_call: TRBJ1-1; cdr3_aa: CASSTSTEAFF; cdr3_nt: TGCGCCAGCAGCACGAGCACTGAAGCTTTCTTT
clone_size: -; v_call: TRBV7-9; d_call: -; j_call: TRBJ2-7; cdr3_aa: CASSPTGRPDAQYF; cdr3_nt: TGTGCCAGCAGCCCCACCGGGCGCCCGGACGCGCAGTACTTC
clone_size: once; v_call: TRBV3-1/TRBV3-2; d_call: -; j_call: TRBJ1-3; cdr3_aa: CASSPGTGNTIYF; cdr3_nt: TGTGCCAGCAGCCCGGGGACTGGAAACACCATATATTTT
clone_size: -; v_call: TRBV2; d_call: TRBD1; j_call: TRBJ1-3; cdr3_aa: CASSFRGQGNTIYF; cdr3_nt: TGTGCCAGCAGCTTCAGGGGGCAAGGAAACACCATATATTTT
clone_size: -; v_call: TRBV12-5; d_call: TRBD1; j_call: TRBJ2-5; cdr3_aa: CASGLNDRAGETQYF; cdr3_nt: TGTGCTAGTGGTTTGAACGACAGGGCTGGGGAGACCCAGTACTTC
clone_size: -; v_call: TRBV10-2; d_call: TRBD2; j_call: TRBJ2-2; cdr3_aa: CASGTSGGDGELFF; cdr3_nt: TGCGCCAGCGGGACTAGCGGGGGGGACGGGGAGCTGTTTTTT